The clone carrying this T cell receptor beta chain was detected only a few times. Its antigen is undetermined. The cDNA had a unique molecular identifier and a template-switch universal primer site. Each CDR3 protein gets one entry after TCRdb re-called the 5' RACE reads with MiXCR. The table includes around 470,000 distinct CDR3 sequences, 13% to 15% detected once. The data stem from a study of identical twins. Findings of the study overall: Modelling approaches yielded underestimates of out-of-frame TCR alpha sharing between monozygotic twins. Partly confounded zero-insertion analyses could result from invariant MAIT and iNKT cells. Twins' surplus sharing was weaker for beta out-of-frame sequences.

V lost 0 bases to trimming and J lost 2 bases, with 11 bases between them. The CDR3 extends over 15 amino acids. Germline V gene sequence: CDR1 DFQATT, CDR2 SNEGSKA (reference sequence). These same records also appear under a second study, on yellow fever vaccine responses in identical twins.

Sequencing was done on a sample of CD4+ T cells sorted from blood. The V gene is TRBV20-1, the J gene TRBJ2-1; either TRBD1 or TRBD2 may supply D (5 bases each). The source is a woman between 18 and 29 years old in good health. CDR3 bases: TGCAGTGCTAGAGATTTAGGGACGACCTACAATGAGCAGTTCTTC. Amino acid sequence: CSARDLGTTYNEQFF.